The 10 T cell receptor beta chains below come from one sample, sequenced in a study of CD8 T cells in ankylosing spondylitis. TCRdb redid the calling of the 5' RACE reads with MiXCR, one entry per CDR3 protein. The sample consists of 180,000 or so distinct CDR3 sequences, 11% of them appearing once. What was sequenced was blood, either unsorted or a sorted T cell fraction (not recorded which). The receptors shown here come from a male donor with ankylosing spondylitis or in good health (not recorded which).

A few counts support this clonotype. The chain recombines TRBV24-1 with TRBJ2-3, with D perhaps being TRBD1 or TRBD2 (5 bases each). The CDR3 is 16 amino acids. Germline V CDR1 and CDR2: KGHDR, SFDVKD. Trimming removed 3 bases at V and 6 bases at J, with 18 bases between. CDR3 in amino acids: CATSDEGRGPADTQYF. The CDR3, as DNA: TGTGCCACCAGTGATGAGGGACGGGGCCCCGCGGATACGCAGTATTTT.

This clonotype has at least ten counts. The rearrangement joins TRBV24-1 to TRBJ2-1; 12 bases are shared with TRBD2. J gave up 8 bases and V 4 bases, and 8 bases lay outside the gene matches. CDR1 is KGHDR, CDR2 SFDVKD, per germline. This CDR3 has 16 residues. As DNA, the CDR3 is TGTGCCACCAGTGACCCTAGCGGGAGGGCGCGTGATGAGCAGTTCTTC. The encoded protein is CATSDPSGRARDEQFF.

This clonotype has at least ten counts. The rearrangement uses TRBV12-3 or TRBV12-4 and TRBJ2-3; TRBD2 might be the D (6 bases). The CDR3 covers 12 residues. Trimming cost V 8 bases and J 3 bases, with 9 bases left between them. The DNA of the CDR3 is TGTGCCAGCGGGGCGGGAACAGATACGCAGTATTTT. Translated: CASGAGTDTQYF.

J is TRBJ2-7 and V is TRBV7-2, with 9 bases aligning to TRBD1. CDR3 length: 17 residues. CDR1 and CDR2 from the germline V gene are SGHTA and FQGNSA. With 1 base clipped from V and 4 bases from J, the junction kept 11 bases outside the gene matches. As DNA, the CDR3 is TGTGCCAGCAGCTTAGGAGTTGGGACAGGGAGGTCTTACGAGCAGTACTTC. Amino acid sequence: CASSLGVGTGRSYEQYF.

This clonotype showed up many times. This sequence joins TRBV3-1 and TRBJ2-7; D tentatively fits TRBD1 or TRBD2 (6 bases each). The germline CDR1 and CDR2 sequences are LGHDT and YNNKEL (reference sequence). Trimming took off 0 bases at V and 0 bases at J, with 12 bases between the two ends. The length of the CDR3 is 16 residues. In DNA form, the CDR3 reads TGTGCCAGCAGCCAAGAGGTTTCGGGGGCCTCCTACGAGCAGTACTTC. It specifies CASSQEVSGASYEQYF.

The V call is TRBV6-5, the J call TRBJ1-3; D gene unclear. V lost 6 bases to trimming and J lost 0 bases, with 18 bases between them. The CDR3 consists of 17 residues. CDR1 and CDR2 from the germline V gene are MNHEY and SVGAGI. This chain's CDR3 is CASRSSRGFSSGNTIYF. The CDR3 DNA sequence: TGTGCCAGCAGATCCTCGCGAGGGTTCAGCTCTGGAAACACCATATATTTT.

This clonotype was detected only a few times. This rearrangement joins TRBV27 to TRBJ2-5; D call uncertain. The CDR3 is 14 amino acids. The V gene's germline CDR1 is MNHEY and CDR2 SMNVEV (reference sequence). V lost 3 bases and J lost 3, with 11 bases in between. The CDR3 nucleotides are TGTGCCAGCAGTTTCCGAGGTGGAGAAGAGACCCAGTACTTC. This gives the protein CASSFRGGEETQYF.

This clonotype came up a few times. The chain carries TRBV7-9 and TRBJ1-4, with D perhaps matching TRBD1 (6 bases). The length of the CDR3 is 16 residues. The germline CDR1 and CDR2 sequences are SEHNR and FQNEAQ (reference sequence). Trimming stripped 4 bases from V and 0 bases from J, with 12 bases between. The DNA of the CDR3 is TGTGCCAGCAGCTCCAACAGGGCCTCAACTAATGAAAAACTGTTTTTT. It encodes CASSSNRASTNEKLFF.

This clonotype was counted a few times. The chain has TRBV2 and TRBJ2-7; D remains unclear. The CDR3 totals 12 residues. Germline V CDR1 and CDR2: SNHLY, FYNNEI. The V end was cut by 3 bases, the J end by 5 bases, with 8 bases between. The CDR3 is CASSDPRHEQYF. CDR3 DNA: TGTGCCAGCAGTGATCCCAGACACGAGCAGTACTTC.

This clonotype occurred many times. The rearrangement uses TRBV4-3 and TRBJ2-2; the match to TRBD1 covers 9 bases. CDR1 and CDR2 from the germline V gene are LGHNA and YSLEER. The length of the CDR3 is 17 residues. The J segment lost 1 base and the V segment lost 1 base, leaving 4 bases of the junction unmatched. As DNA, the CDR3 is TGCGCCAGCAGCCAAGGAATGGGACAGGGGAACACCGGGGAGCTGTTTTTT. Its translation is CASSQGMGQGNTGELFF.